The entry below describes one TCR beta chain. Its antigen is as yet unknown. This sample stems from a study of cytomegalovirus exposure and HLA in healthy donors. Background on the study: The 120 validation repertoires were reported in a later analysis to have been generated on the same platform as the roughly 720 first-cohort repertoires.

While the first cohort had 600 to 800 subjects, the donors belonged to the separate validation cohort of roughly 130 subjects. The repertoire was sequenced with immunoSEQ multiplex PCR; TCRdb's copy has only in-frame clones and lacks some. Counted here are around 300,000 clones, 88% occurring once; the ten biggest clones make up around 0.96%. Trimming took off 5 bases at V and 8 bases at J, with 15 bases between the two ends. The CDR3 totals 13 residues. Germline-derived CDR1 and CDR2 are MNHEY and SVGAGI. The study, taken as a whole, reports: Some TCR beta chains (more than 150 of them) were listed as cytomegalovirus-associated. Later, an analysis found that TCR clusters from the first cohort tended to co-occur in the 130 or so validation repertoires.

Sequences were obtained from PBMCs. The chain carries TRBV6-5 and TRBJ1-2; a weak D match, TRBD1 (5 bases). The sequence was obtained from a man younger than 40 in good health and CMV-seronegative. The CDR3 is CASSQSGFEGYTF. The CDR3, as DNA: TGTGCCAGCAGTCAATCAGGGTTTGAGGGCTACACCTTC.